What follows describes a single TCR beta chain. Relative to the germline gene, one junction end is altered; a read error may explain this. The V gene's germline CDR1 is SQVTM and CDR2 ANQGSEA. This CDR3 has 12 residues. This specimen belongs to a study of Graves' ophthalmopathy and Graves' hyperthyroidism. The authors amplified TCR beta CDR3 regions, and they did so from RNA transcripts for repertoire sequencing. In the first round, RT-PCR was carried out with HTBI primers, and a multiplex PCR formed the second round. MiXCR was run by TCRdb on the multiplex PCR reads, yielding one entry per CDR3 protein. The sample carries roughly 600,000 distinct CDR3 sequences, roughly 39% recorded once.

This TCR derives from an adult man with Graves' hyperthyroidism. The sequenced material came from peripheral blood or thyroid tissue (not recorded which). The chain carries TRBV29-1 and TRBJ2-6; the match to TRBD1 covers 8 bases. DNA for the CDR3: TGCAGCGGCGTGACAGGGGCGAACGTCCTGACTTTC. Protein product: CSGVTGANVLTF.